One and the same sample provided the 10 T cell receptor beta chains below, sequenced in a study of OX40 agonist ivuxolimab in advanced cancers. TCRdb's table, derived via immunoSEQ multiplex PCR, lists solely in-frame clones and lacks some. The table has about 93,000 clones, roughly 94% seen once. This material consisted of CD4+ or CD8+ T cells sorted from blood, taken in a trial of the OX40 agonist ivuxolimab. The source is an adult with an advanced solid tumor such as melanoma, head and neck, liver or kidney cancer.

This clone was counted once. This chain's CDR3 is CASSPILAGPNNEQFF. In DNA, the CDR3 is TGCGCCAGCAGCCCCATCCTAGCGGGACCGAACAATGAGCAGTTCTTC. The rearrangement uses TRBV5-1 and TRBJ2-1; the match to TRBD2 covers 9 bases. V gave up 4 bases and J gave up 5 bases; unmatched junction bases: 10. CDR1 and CDR2 (germline): SGHRS, YFSETQ. There are 16 residues in the CDR3. The full variable domain, its missing parts supplied by reference TRBV5-1 and TRBJ2-1, is KAGVTQTPRYLIKTRGQQVTLSCSPISGHRSVSWYQQTPGQGLQFLFEYFSETQRNKGNFPGRFSGRQFSNSRSEMNVSTLELGDSALYLCASSPILAGPNNEQFFGPGTRLTVL.

CDR3 region: CASSSERVATNEKLFF. In DNA form, the CDR3 reads TGCGCCAGCAGCTCCGAACGGGTTGCAACTAATGAAAAACTGTTTTTT. The gene calls are TRBV4-3 and TRBJ1-4, with D hard to call. This CDR3 spans 16 amino acids. The ends were cut back, 5 bases at V and 0 bases at J, with 13 bases in the middle. In germline, CDR1 is LGHNA, CDR2 YSLEER.

CDR3 nucleotide sequence: TGTGCCAGCAGCGTAGCTCGGGACAGGGCAAACACCGGGGAGCTGTTTTTT. Its translation: CASSVARDRANTGELFF. The rearrangement links TRBV9 to TRBJ2-2; 9 positions agree with TRBD1. CDR3 length equals 17 residues. Unmatched junction bases numbered 5, after V lost 0 bases and J lost 2 bases. The germline V gene has CDR1 SGDLS and CDR2 YYNGEE.

The gene calls are TRBV6-5 and TRBJ1-1; 8 bases match TRBD1. The CDR3 consists of 14 residues. With 7 bases clipped from V and 4 bases from J, the junction kept 8 bases outside the gene matches. Germline CDR1 is MNHEY and CDR2 is SVGAGI. In DNA form, the CDR3 reads TGTGCCAGCACCTCGGGACAGGTGAGCACTGAAGCTTTCTTT. Translating it yields CASTSGQVSTEAFF.

This chain uses TRBV5-4 with TRBJ2-7; 12 positions agree with TRBD1. The germline V gene encodes CDR1 SGHNT and CDR2 YYREEE (reference sequence). Trimming took 4 bases from V and 3 from J; bases not matched to a gene: 5. The CDR3 has 15 amino acids. CDR3: CASSRGQGAGYEQYF. CDR3 bases: TGTGCCAGCAGCCGGGGACAGGGGGCGGGCTACGAGCAGTACTTC.

The rearrangement uses TRBV6-1 and TRBJ2-7; no clear D. The length of the CDR3 is 13 residues. CDR1 is MNHNS, CDR2 SASEGT, per germline. Trimming cost V 4 bases and J 0 bases, with 7 bases left between them. The CDR3 spells CASSVGSSYEQYF. In DNA, the CDR3 is TGTGCCAGCAGTGTCGGCAGCTCCTACGAGCAGTACTTC.

The chain combines TRBV27 with TRBJ2-6; 8 nucleotides agree with TRBD1. CDR1 and CDR2 (germline): MNHEY, SMNVEV (reference sequence). The CDR3 is 17 residues long. V dropped 10 bases and J dropped 2; count of bases not matched to a gene: 13. For the CDR3, the DNA is TGTGCCAACCTGACAGGGGCCCCAAACGCTGGGGCCAACGTCCTGACTTTC. It yields the protein CANLTGAPNAGANVLTF.

The V call is TRBV27, the J call TRBJ2-2, with D possibly matching TRBD2 (6 bases). V was clipped by 2 bases and J by 4 bases, with 11 bases between them. Germline V gene data show CDR1 as MNHEY and CDR2 as SMNVEV (reference sequence). CDR3 size: 15 residues. In DNA form, the CDR3 reads TGTGCCAGCAGTTTAAGGGCGGGGTTCACCGGGGAGCTGTTTTTT. As protein: CASSLRAGFTGELFF.

The CDR3, as DNA: TGCGCCAGCAGCTTGGGGGGCGTTTACTCTGGAAACACCATATATTTT. As protein: CASSLGGVYSGNTIYF. The chain uses TRBV5-1 and TRBJ1-3, with TRBD1 as a possible D gene (5 bases). From germline, CDR1 is SGHRS and CDR2 YFSETQ. This CDR3 comprises 16 residues. V was cut by 0 bases and J by 0 bases, with 10 bases left in between.

The chain employs TRBV2 and TRBJ2-3; D gene uncertain. V was trimmed by 4 bases and J by 6 bases, leaving 20 bases between them. The CDR3 is 16 amino acids. Looked up from germline, CDR1 is SNHLY and CDR2 is FYNNEI. CDR3 in DNA: TGTGCCAGCAGTGCTATCCAGGACCGAGCTCCCGATACGCAGTATTTT. Its protein is CASSAIQDRAPDTQYF.